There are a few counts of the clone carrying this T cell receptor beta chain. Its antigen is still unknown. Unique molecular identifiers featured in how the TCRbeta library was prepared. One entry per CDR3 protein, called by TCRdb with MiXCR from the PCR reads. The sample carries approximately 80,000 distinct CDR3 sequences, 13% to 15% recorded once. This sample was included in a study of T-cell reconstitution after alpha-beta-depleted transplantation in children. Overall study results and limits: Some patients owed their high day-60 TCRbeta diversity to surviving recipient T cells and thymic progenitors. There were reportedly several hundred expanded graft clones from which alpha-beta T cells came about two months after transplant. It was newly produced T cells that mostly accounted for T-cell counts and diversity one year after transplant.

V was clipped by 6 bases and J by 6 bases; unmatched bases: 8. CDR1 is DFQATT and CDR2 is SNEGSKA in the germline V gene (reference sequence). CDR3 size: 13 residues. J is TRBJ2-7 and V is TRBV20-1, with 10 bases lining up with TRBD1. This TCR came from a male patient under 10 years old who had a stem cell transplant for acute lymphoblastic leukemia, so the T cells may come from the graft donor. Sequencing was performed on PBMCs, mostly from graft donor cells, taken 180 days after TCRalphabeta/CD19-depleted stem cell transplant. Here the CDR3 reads CSAPGQGLREQYF. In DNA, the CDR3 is TGCAGTGCCCCGGGACAGGGGTTACGCGAGCAGTACTTC.